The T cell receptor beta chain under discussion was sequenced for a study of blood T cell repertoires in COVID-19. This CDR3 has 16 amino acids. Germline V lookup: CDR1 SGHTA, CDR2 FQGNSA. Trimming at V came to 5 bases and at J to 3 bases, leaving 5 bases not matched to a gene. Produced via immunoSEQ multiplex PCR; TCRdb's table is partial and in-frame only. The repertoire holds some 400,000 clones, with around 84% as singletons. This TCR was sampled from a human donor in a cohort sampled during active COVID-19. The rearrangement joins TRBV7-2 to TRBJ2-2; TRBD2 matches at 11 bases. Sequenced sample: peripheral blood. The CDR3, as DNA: TGTGCCAGCAGCCTAACTAGCGGGGGTGACACCGGGGAGCTGTTTTTT. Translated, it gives CASSLTSGGDTGELFF.